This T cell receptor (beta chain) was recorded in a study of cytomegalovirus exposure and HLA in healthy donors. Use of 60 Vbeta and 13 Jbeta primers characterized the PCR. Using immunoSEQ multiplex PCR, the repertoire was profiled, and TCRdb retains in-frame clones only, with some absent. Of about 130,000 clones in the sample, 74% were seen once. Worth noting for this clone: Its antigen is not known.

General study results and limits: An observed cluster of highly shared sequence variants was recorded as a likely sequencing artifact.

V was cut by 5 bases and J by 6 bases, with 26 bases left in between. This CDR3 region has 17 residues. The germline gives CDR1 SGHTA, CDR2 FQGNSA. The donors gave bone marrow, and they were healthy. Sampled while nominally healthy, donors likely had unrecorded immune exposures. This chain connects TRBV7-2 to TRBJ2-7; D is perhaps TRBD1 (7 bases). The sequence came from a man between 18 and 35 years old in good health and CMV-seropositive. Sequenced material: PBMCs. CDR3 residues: CASSPRWRGPKGGEQYF. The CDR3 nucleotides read TGTGCCAGCAGCCCCCGATGGAGGGGGCCAAAGGGGGGCGAGCAGTACTTC. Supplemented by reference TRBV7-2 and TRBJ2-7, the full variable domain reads GAGVSQSPSNKVTEKGKDVELRCDPISGHTALYWYRQSLGQGLEFLIYFQGNSAPDKSGLPSDRFSAERTGGSVSTLTIQRTQQEDSAVYLCASSPRWRGPKGGEQYFGPGTRLTVT.